These 23 T cell receptor beta chains were sequenced from one sample in a study of cytomegalovirus exposure and HLA in healthy donors (dated by TCRdb to about 2017). Libraries were built with the immunoSEQ multiplex PCR assay. A mixture of 60 forward primers for TCR Vbeta segments and 13 reverse primers for TCR Jbeta segments was used in the multiplex PCR. As stored in TCRdb, this immuneACCESS dataset retains in-frame rearrangements with V and J assigned. A fraction of the clones does not appear; measured against another copy, unresolved V genes explain less than half of the discrepancy, and the remainder lacks a known reason. The sample contains about 130,000 clones, roughly 85% of them found a single time. 5% to 8.5% of the sample is taken by the ten largest. Material for sequencing was PBMCs. These receptor sequences come from a man aged 35-49 years in good health and CMV-seropositive.

The CDR3 loop reads CASGTVAGGRDTQYF. In DNA, the CDR3 is TGTGCCAGCGGAACGGTAGCGGGAGGGAGAGATACGCAGTATTTT. V and J are TRBV28 and TRBJ2-3; 11 bases map to TRBD2. With 8 bases clipped from V and 5 bases from J, the junction kept 9 bases outside the gene matches. Looked up from germline, CDR1 is MDHEN and CDR2 is SYDVKM. This CDR3 is built from 15 residues.

This sequence joins TRBV19 and TRBJ2-5, with TRBD2 matching 7 bases. J lost 4 bases, V lost 3 bases, and 26 bases had no gene match. Germline V CDR1 and CDR2: LNHDA, SQIVND (reference sequence). The CDR3 sequence is 21 residues long. In DNA, the CDR3 is TGTGCCAGTAGTATTCAGTATGGCGGGAGCTCGGGTCAAGGCTTCTCAGAGACCCAGTACTTC. Translation: CASSIQYGGSSGQGFSETQYF.

This clone was picked up one time. The V gene is TRBV6-5, the J gene TRBJ1-1; the D gene is possibly TRBD1 (6 bases). V lost 5 bases and J 4 bases, leaving 11 bases between the germline ends. The CDR3 extends over 13 amino acids. Germline V CDR1 and CDR2: MNHEY, SVGAGI. CDR3 protein: CASSLLGGTEAFF. As DNA, the CDR3 is TGTGCCAGCAGTCTTTTAGGGGGCACTGAAGCTTTCTTT.

This sequence joins TRBV5-1 and TRBJ1-6; 7 bases map to TRBD1. Germline V gene sequence: CDR1 SGHRS, CDR2 YFSETQ. Losses at the gene ends were 4 bases for V and 9 bases for J; bases not matched to a gene: 7. The CDR3 is made up of 14 amino acids. The CDR3 DNA sequence: TGCGCCAGCAGCGGGGGGTACAGGGGTTCACCCCTCCACTTT. Encoded protein: CASSGGYRGSPLHF.

The chain uses TRBV19 and TRBJ1-5; no clear D gene. Germline CDR1 reads LNHDA; CDR2 reads SQIVND (reference sequence). Trimming removed 7 bases at V and 1 base at J, with 11 bases between. CDR3 length: 14 amino acids. The CDR3 here is CASTRGVSNQPQHF. CDR3 sequence (DNA): TGTGCCAGTACTCGGGGAGTCAGCAATCAGCCCCAGCATTTT. Combining the CDR3 with reference TRBV19 and TRBJ1-5 gives the whole variable domain DGGITQSPKYLFRKEGQNVTLSCEQNLNHDAMYWYRQDPGQGLRLIYYSQIVNDFQKGDIAEGYSVSREKKESFPLTVTSAQKNPTAFYLCASTRGVSNQPQHFGDGTRLSIL.

The chain carries TRBV7-9 and TRBJ2-1, with 7 bases aligning to TRBD2. The V segment lost 5 bases and the J segment 4 bases; nucleotides outside the gene matches: 17. Looked up from germline, CDR1 is SEHNR and CDR2 is FQNEAQ (reference sequence). CDR3 length: 18 residues. CDR3 in DNA: TGTGCCAGCAGCGCACGAAACCAGCGCAACGGGGGGTACAATGAGCAGTTCTTC. It yields the protein CASSARNQRNGGYNEQFF.

This clone was observed a handful of times. V is TRBV19 and J is TRBJ1-3; the match to TRBD1 covers 7 bases. Losses at the gene ends were 7 bases for V and 8 bases for J; bases not matched to a gene: 5. The CDR3 is 12 residues long. The V gene's germline CDR1 is LNHDA and CDR2 SQIVND (reference sequence). CDR3 nucleotides: TGTGCCAGTACGGATCAGGGGGACACCATATATTTT. It is translated as CASTDQGDTIYF. The variable domain in full, with the rest retrieved from reference TRBV19 and TRBJ1-3, is DGGITQSPKYLFRKEGQNVTLSCEQNLNHDAMYWYRQDPGQGLRLIYYSQIVNDFQKGDIAEGYSVSREKKESFPLTVTSAQKNPTAFYLCASTDQGDTIYFGEGSWLTVV.

This chain connects TRBV5-1 to TRBJ1-1, with 12 nucleotides matching TRBD1. V shed 2 bases, J shed 1 base, and the junction held 9 bases outside the gene matches. The germline CDR1 and CDR2 sequences are SGHRS and YFSETQ. This CDR3 has 18 amino acids. DNA of the CDR3: TGCGCCAGCAGCTTAAACCCGGGACAGGGGGCTCGGAACACTGAAGCTTTCTTT. This gives the protein CASSLNPGQGARNTEAFF.

This chain joins TRBV29-1 and TRBJ2-1; D is possibly TRBD1 (6 bases). Germline CDR1 and CDR2: SQVTM and ANQGSEA. The CDR3 sequence is 13 residues long. Trimming took off 3 bases at V and 10 bases at J, with 16 bases between the two ends. The CDR3 DNA follows: TGCAGCGTTGAGGACAGCCCCTACAGGGAGCAGTTCTTC. Protein product: CSVEDSPYREQFF.

This clone appeared a single time. The chain joins TRBV6-5 to TRBJ2-3; 8 nucleotides line up with TRBD2. CDR1 MNHEY and CDR2 SVGAGI come from the germline V gene. This CDR3 contains 14 residues. With V trimmed by 7 bases and J by 5 bases, 8 bases remained unmatched. The CDR3 nucleotides read TGTGCCAGCACCCCCGGGCTAGCGGGAGATACGCAGTATTTT. Protein sequence: CASTPGLAGDTQYF.

The chain couples TRBV4-1 to TRBJ1-1, with D possibly TRBD1 on 5 matching bases. CDR1 and CDR2 (germline): MGHRA, YSYEKL. V shed 4 bases and J shed 6 bases, with 12 bases lying between them. The length of the CDR3 is 13 residues. DNA for the CDR3: TGCGCCAGCAGCCCCAATGGGGCCGCTGAAGCTTTCTTT. Its protein product is CASSPNGAAEAFF.

The V call is TRBV2, the J call TRBJ2-7, with TRBD2 identical over 9 bases. V dropped 6 bases and J dropped 2; count of bases not matched to a gene: 14. Germline V gene sequence: CDR1 SNHLY, CDR2 FYNNEI. The CDR3 is 17 amino acids. The CDR3 spells CASRTGLAVDQAYEQYF. The CDR3 coding sequence is TGTGCCAGCAGAACGGGACTAGCAGTCGATCAGGCCTACGAGCAGTACTTC.

Comments on this clone: A junction boundary mismatches the germline segment, possibly from a read error. The chain has TRBV7-9 and TRBJ1-2, with D possibly TRBD1 on 6 matching bases. CDR3 length: 14 residues. Per the germline V gene, CDR1 is SEHNR and CDR2 is FQNEAQ (reference sequence). CDR3 amino acids: CSSSLGGLGYGYTF. The CDR3 region has the DNA TGTTCCAGCAGCTTAGGGGGGCTAGGCTATGGCTACACCTTC.

The rearrangement links TRBV5-1 to TRBJ2-7, with 7 bases identical to TRBD1. V shed 5 bases and J 2 bases; nucleotides not matched to a gene: 10. Germline-derived CDR1 and CDR2 are SGHRS and YFSETQ. This CDR3 is 15 amino acids long. The CDR3 coding sequence is TGCGCCAGCAGGGAAGGGACAGTAGTGGCCTACGAGCAGTACTTC. This translates into CASREGTVVAYEQYF.

The CDR3 reads CASSDSWQSKGYTF. CDR3 nucleotides: TGTGCCAGCAGTGACTCGTGGCAGTCCAAGGGCTACACCTTC. This sequence joins TRBV6-4 and TRBJ1-2; D is unresolved. The germline V gene has CDR1 MRHNA and CDR2 SNTAGT. This CDR3 contains 14 residues. The V end lost 0 bases, the J end lost 8 bases, and 13 bases lay between the germline ends.

The CDR3 spells CASSRGQGADTIYF. CDR3 DNA: TGTGCCAGCAGTCGGGGACAGGGGGCGGACACCATATATTTT. V usage is TRBV28 and J usage is TRBJ1-3, with TRBD1 identical over 12 bases. Trimming cost V 5 bases and J 8 bases; bases outside gene matches: 4. The CDR3 length is 14 residues. In germline, CDR1 is MDHEN, CDR2 SYDVKM.

This chain uses TRBV21-1 with TRBJ2-3; the table's TRBD2 call for D was not verified on the DNA. TRBV21-1 is deemed a pseudogene. The CDR3 runs to 17 residues. This CDR3 reads CASSKDLRLASTDTQYF. The CDR3 DNA sequence: TGTGCCAGCAGCAAAGATCTACGACTTGCCAGCACAGATACGCAGTATTTT.

This clone has only one observation. V is TRBV5-1 and J is TRBJ2-2, with 13 bases matching TRBD2. V lost 1 base and J lost 1; bases outside the gene matches: 4. The germline V gene encodes CDR1 SGHRS and CDR2 YFSETQ. The CDR3 runs 18 residues. CDR3 region: CASSLTSGRVMNTGELFF. CDR3 nucleotide sequence: TGCGCCAGCAGCTTGACTAGCGGGAGGGTTATGAACACCGGGGAGCTGTTTTTT.

In DNA, the CDR3 is TGTGCCAGCTCACCACCGACAGACACCGGGGAGCTGTTTTTT. This codes for CASSPPTDTGELFF. The rearrangement links TRBV18 to TRBJ2-2; tentatively, D is TRBD1 (5 bases). V was pared by 0 bases and J by 3 bases, with 5 bases between. Germline lookup yields CDR1 KGHSH and CDR2 LQKENI. The CDR3 consists of 14 residues.

The chain recombines TRBV18 with TRBJ2-7, with TRBD1 as a possible D gene (5 bases). The CDR3 consists of 14 residues. The ends were cut back, 6 bases at V and 5 bases at J, with 17 bases in the middle. From germline, CDR1 is KGHSH and CDR2 LQKENI. The CDR3 is CASSLWGSGNEQYF. The CDR3 DNA is TGTGCCAGCTCTTTGTGGGGCAGTGGGAACGAGCAGTACTTC.

This clone was observed a few times. This chain joins TRBV5-6 and TRBJ2-7; no firm D call. The CDR3 is 14 amino acids. Germline loops: CDR1 SGHDT, CDR2 YYEEEE. Trimming took off 3 bases at V and 6 bases at J, with 16 bases between the two ends. The CDR3: CASSSPPLEFEQYF. CDR3 bases: TGTGCCAGCAGCTCCCCTCCACTGGAGTTCGAGCAGTACTTC.

The chain employs TRBV27 and TRBJ1-2; tentatively, D is TRBD1 (6 bases). Germline CDR1 MNHEY, CDR2 SMNVEV (reference sequence). V lost 5 bases and J 4 bases, leaving 11 bases between the germline ends. There are 13 residues in the CDR3. CDR3 nucleotides: TGTGCCAGCAGTCCTGACAGGTTCTATGGCTACACCTTC. Translating gives CASSPDRFYGYTF.

The chain carries TRBV7-9 and TRBJ2-7, with D possibly TRBD1 on 5 matching bases. The germline V gene encodes CDR1 SEHNR and CDR2 FQNEAQ (reference sequence). CDR3 length: 15 residues. V gave up 0 bases and J gave up 2 bases, with 11 bases separating them. The CDR3 sequence is CASSLADKSPYEQYF. The CDR3 DNA reads as TGTGCCAGCAGCTTAGCGGACAAGTCGCCCTACGAGCAGTACTTC.